Listed below are T cell receptor beta chains from one sample, sequenced in a study of T cells after yellow fever vaccination. One entry per CDR3 protein results from TCRdb running MiXCR on the 5' RACE reads. The profile shows roughly 140,000 distinct CDR3 sequences, around 7.7% of them singletons. Source: CD4+ T cells sorted from PBMCs, taken 5 days after the yellow fever booster vaccination. The receptors come from a young man who received the YFV17D yellow fever vaccine. Both conserved end residues are part of each CDR3. The order of the fields is CDR3 length, D gene, clone size, J gene, V gene, CDR3 protein, CDR3 DNA. The D gene is left open where the match is weak. Size is stated for part of the rows, as once, few or many counts, or as a class when the clone is expanded.

cdr3_length: 14
d_call: -
clone_size: many
j_call: TRBJ2-3
v_call: TRBV10-3
cdr3_aa: CAISESLAPDTQYF
cdr3_nt: TGTGCCATCAGTGAGTCGTTAGCGCCCGATACGCAGTATTTT

cdr3_length: 16
d_call: -
clone_size: -
j_call: TRBJ2-3
v_call: TRBV7-9
cdr3_aa: CASSINVLAGKDTQYF
cdr3_nt: TGTGCCAGCAGCATTAACGTCCTGGCGGGCAAAGATACGCAGTATTTT

cdr3_length: 15
d_call: -
clone_size: few
j_call: TRBJ1-2
v_call: TRBV7-2
cdr3_aa: CASSLGPGTNYGYTF
cdr3_nt: TGTGCCAGCAGCTTAGGTCCAGGAACTAACTATGGCTACACCTTC

cdr3_length: 19
d_call: -
clone_size: many
j_call: TRBJ2-2
v_call: TRBV18
cdr3_aa: CASSPRDARDRAITGELFF
cdr3_nt: TGTGCCAGCTCACCACGGGATGCTAGGGACCGGGCGATCACCGGGGAGCTGTTTTTT

cdr3_length: 14
d_call: TRBD1
clone_size: many
j_call: TRBJ2-1
v_call: TRBV18
cdr3_aa: CASSPEQGGSEQFF
cdr3_nt: TGTGCCAGCTCACCAGAACAGGGGGGTAGTGAGCAGTTCTTC

cdr3_length: 13
d_call: TRBD1
clone_size: many
j_call: TRBJ2-5
v_call: TRBV10-3
cdr3_aa: CAIKTGESETQYF
cdr3_nt: TGTGCCATCAAGACAGGGGAATCTGAGACCCAGTACTTC

cdr3_length: 18
d_call: TRBD2
clone_size: many
j_call: TRBJ2-3
v_call: TRBV4-1
cdr3_aa: CASSQGGVAGGATDTQYF
cdr3_nt: TGCGCCAGCAGCCAAGGTGGGGTAGCGGGAGGAGCAACAGATACGCAGTATTTT

cdr3_length: 16
d_call: TRBD2
clone_size: many
j_call: TRBJ2-5
v_call: TRBV6-5
cdr3_aa: CASSYQGLAGGDTQYF
cdr3_nt: TGTGCCAGCAGTTACCAGGGACTAGCGGGAGGTGATACCCAGTACTTC

cdr3_length: 13
d_call: -
clone_size: many
j_call: TRBJ2-3
v_call: TRBV3-1
cdr3_aa: CASSQERLDTQYF
cdr3_nt: TGTGCCAGCAGCCAAGAACGGTTAGATACGCAGTATTTT

cdr3_length: 16
d_call: TRBD1
clone_size: -
j_call: TRBJ2-1
v_call: TRBV20-1
cdr3_aa: CSARDPTTGVYNEQFF
cdr3_nt: TGCAGTGCTAGAGACCCAACGACAGGGGTCTACAATGAGCAGTTCTTC

cdr3_length: 15
d_call: -
clone_size: many
j_call: TRBJ2-3
v_call: TRBV3-1
cdr3_aa: CASSQMSGSTDTQYF
cdr3_nt: TGTGCCAGCAGCCAGATGAGCGGGAGCACAGATACGCAGTATTTT

cdr3_length: 15
d_call: -
clone_size: many
j_call: TRBJ2-5
v_call: TRBV7-2
cdr3_aa: CASSFPGGYQETQYF
cdr3_nt: TGTGCCAGCAGCTTCCCAGGGGGGTACCAAGAGACCCAGTACTTC

cdr3_length: 17
d_call: TRBD2
clone_size: -
j_call: TRBJ2-5
v_call: TRBV15
cdr3_aa: CATSKGEGGPGRETQYF
cdr3_nt: TGTGCCACCAGCAAGGGAGAGGGAGGGCCGGGGCGTGAGACCCAGTACTTC

cdr3_length: 13
d_call: -
clone_size: many
j_call: TRBJ2-2
v_call: TRBV20-1
cdr3_aa: CSANSQGAGELFF
cdr3_nt: TGCAGTGCTAACAGCCAAGGGGCCGGGGAGCTGTTTTTT

cdr3_length: 14
d_call: -
clone_size: many
j_call: TRBJ2-5
v_call: TRBV3-1
cdr3_aa: CASSQGRGEETQYF
cdr3_nt: TGTGCCAGCAGCCAAGGAAGAGGGGAAGAGACCCAGTACTTC

cdr3_length: 13
d_call: -
clone_size: many
j_call: TRBJ2-5
v_call: TRBV5-1
cdr3_aa: CASSFGVQETQYF
cdr3_nt: TGCGCCAGCAGCTTTGGGGTCCAAGAGACCCAGTACTTC

cdr3_length: 16
d_call: -
clone_size: -
j_call: TRBJ2-6
v_call: TRBV5-4
cdr3_aa: CASSLGSSSGANVLTF
cdr3_nt: TGTGCCAGCAGCTTGGGATCGAGCTCTGGGGCCAACGTCCTGACTTTC

cdr3_length: 15
d_call: TRBD1
clone_size: many
j_call: TRBJ1-1
v_call: TRBV7-2
cdr3_aa: CASSSAGTGGLEAFF
cdr3_nt: TGTGCCAGCAGCTCAGCCGGGACAGGGGGTCTTGAAGCTTTCTTT

cdr3_length: 14
d_call: TRBD1
clone_size: few
j_call: TRBJ2-7
v_call: TRBV19
cdr3_aa: CASTPGQHPYEQYF
cdr3_nt: TGTGCCAGTACCCCGGGACAGCACCCCTACGAGCAGTACTTC

cdr3_length: 15
d_call: TRBD2
clone_size: many
j_call: TRBJ2-5
v_call: TRBV28
cdr3_aa: CASSLLTSGRETQYF
cdr3_nt: TGTGCCAGCAGTCTTCTGACTAGCGGGAGGGAGACCCAGTACTTC

cdr3_length: 14
d_call: -
clone_size: -
j_call: TRBJ2-1
v_call: TRBV7-2
cdr3_aa: CASSSRAALNEQFF
cdr3_nt: TGTGCCAGCAGCTCGCGGGCCGCCCTGAATGAGCAGTTCTTC

cdr3_length: 15
d_call: TRBD2
clone_size: -
j_call: TRBJ2-3
v_call: TRBV20-1
cdr3_aa: CSARGRAGAGDTQYF
cdr3_nt: TGCAGTGCTAGAGGGCGGGCGGGAGCGGGAGATACGCAGTATTTT

cdr3_length: 15
d_call: TRBD1
clone_size: many
j_call: TRBJ2-7
v_call: TRBV30
cdr3_aa: CAWSPAGTGRYEQYF
cdr3_nt: TGTGCCTGGAGCCCCGCCGGGACAGGGAGGTACGAGCAGTACTTC

cdr3_length: 14
d_call: TRBD1
clone_size: many
j_call: TRBJ2-5
v_call: TRBV7-7
cdr3_aa: CASSLTGQGATQYF
cdr3_nt: TGTGCTAGCAGCTTAACGGGACAGGGGGCGACCCAGTACTTC

cdr3_length: 13
d_call: TRBD2
clone_size: many
j_call: TRBJ2-5
v_call: TRBV29-1
cdr3_aa: CSVGGSGQETQYF
cdr3_nt: TGCAGCGTTGGTGGTAGCGGGCAAGAGACCCAGTACTTC

cdr3_length: 12
d_call: TRBD2
clone_size: many
j_call: TRBJ2-3
v_call: TRBV29-1
cdr3_aa: CSVSGTTDTQYF
cdr3_nt: TGCAGCGTCAGCGGGACCACAGATACGCAGTATTTT

cdr3_length: 16
d_call: -
clone_size: many
j_call: TRBJ2-5
v_call: TRBV7-9
cdr3_aa: CASSPRRGTYQETQYF
cdr3_nt: TGTGCCAGCAGCCCACGCCGAGGGACGTACCAAGAGACCCAGTACTTC

cdr3_length: 16
d_call: -
clone_size: many
j_call: TRBJ2-1
v_call: TRBV7-9
cdr3_aa: CASSLAPGLIYNEQFF
cdr3_nt: TGTGCCAGCAGCTTAGCACCGGGACTTATTTACAATGAGCAGTTCTTC

cdr3_length: 16
d_call: -
clone_size: many
j_call: TRBJ2-7
v_call: TRBV20-1
cdr3_aa: CSARVLLRGSTYEQYF
cdr3_nt: TGCAGTGCTAGAGTCTTGCTCCGGGGATCCACCTACGAGCAGTACTTC

cdr3_length: 14
d_call: -
clone_size: many
j_call: TRBJ2-7
v_call: TRBV7-6
cdr3_aa: CASSPPALDHEQYF
cdr3_nt: TGTGCCAGCAGCCCGCCGGCCCTAGATCACGAGCAGTACTTC

cdr3_length: 13
d_call: -
clone_size: many
j_call: TRBJ2-5
v_call: TRBV12-3/TRBV12-4
cdr3_aa: CASSLARVETQYF
cdr3_nt: TGTGCCAGCAGTTTAGCTAGAGTAGAGACCCAGTACTTC

cdr3_length: 17
d_call: TRBD2
clone_size: few
j_call: TRBJ2-7
v_call: TRBV20-1
cdr3_aa: CCARDAKLADSSYEQYF
cdr3_nt: TGCTGTGCTAGAGACGCCAAACTAGCGGATAGCTCCTACGAGCAGTACTTC

cdr3_length: 12
d_call: -
clone_size: many
j_call: TRBJ2-2
v_call: TRBV7-3
cdr3_aa: CASSFASGELFF
cdr3_nt: TGTGCCAGCAGCTTTGCTTCCGGGGAGCTGTTTTTT

cdr3_length: 13
d_call: TRBD1
clone_size: many
j_call: TRBJ2-2
v_call: TRBV5-4
cdr3_aa: CASSRTGGSELFF
cdr3_nt: TGTGCCAGCAGCCGTACAGGGGGGTCGGAGCTGTTTTTT

cdr3_length: 17
d_call: TRBD2
clone_size: many
j_call: TRBJ2-7
v_call: TRBV3-1
cdr3_aa: CASSQASGRAGDYEQYF
cdr3_nt: TGTGCCAGCAGCCAAGCTAGCGGGAGGGCTGGGGACTACGAGCAGTACTTC

cdr3_length: 15
d_call: TRBD2
clone_size: many
j_call: TRBJ2-3
v_call: TRBV5-1
cdr3_aa: CASRTSATWADTQYF
cdr3_nt: TGCGCCAGCAGGACTAGCGCAACTTGGGCAGATACGCAGTATTTT

cdr3_length: 15
d_call: TRBD2
clone_size: many
j_call: TRBJ2-5
v_call: TRBV5-1
cdr3_aa: CASSATGTSYETQYF
cdr3_nt: TGCGCCAGCAGCGCGACCGGGACTAGCTACGAGACCCAGTACTTC